The 20 T cell receptor beta chains given below trace back to one sample, sequenced in a study of blood T cell repertoires in COVID-19. The assay was immunoSEQ multiplex PCR, and TCRdb's table has in-frame clones only and misses some. Here the sample spans just over 650,000 clones, 85% to 90% being singletons. The sequencing input was peripheral blood. Receptor source: a woman in her late teens or twenties with acute or convalescent COVID-19.

The chain uses TRBV10-3 and TRBJ2-1; 8 nucleotides match TRBD2. The ends lost 7 bases at V and 2 bases at J; junction bases unmatched: 22. CDR3 size: 20 residues. Germline V lookup: CDR1 ENHRY, CDR2 SYGVKD. In nucleotides, the CDR3 is TGTGCCATCACCGGCGGCACACCTAGTCAGCGGGGGCGCGCCTACAATGAGCAGTTCTTC. This encodes CAITGGTPSQRGRAYNEQFF.

This rearrangement joins TRBV7-3 to TRBJ2-7; 11 nucleotides line up with TRBD1. J lost 2 bases, V lost 2 bases, and 2 bases had no gene match. Germline values: CDR1 SGHTA, CDR2 FQGTGA. There are 15 residues in the CDR3. The CDR3 is CASSLGTGGAYEQYF. CDR3 bases: TGTGCCAGCAGCTTAGGGACAGGGGGAGCCTACGAGCAGTACTTC. Full variable domain (rest looked up from reference TRBV7-3 and TRBJ2-7): GAGVSQTPSNKVTEKGKYVELRCDPISGHTALYWYRQSLGQGPEFLIYFQGTGAADDSGLPNDRFFAVRPEGSVSTLKIQRTERGDSAVYLCASSLGTGGAYEQYFGPGTRLTVT.

V gene TRBV19 combines with J gene TRBJ1-4; D ambiguous. Germline CDR1 is LNHDA and CDR2 is SQIVND (reference sequence). The V and J ends lost 0 bases and 4 bases respectively, with 6 bases between them. The CDR3 is 14 amino acids. This CDR3 is CASSIEGFNEKLFF. Here the CDR3 DNA reads TGTGCCAGTAGTATAGAGGGCTTTAATGAAAAACTGTTTTTT.

The V call is TRBV6-5, the J call TRBJ1-2, with no clear D. Trimming removed 0 bases at V and 4 bases at J, with 15 bases between. The length of the CDR3 is 16 residues. Germline-derived CDR1 and CDR2 are MNHEY and SVGAGI. The CDR3 loop reads CASSYSSSDRGYGYTF. CDR3 DNA sequence: TGTGCCAGCAGTTACTCATCATCAGACCGGGGCTATGGCTACACCTTC.

This chain connects TRBV7-9 to TRBJ2-2; 12 bases fit TRBD2. V was clipped by 5 bases and J by 7 bases; unmatched bases: 14. The V gene's germline CDR1 is SEHNR and CDR2 FQNEAQ (reference sequence). The CDR3 runs 18 residues. The CDR3 spells CASSGLTSSGGDHGELFF. CDR3 DNA sequence: TGTGCCAGCAGCGGCCTGACTTCTAGCGGGGGGGATCACGGGGAGCTGTTTTTT.

The chain has TRBV30 and TRBJ1-1; the match to TRBD1 covers 9 bases. The germline V gene has CDR1 GTSNPN and CDR2 SVGIG (reference sequence). The junction had 10 bases not matched to a gene; V was cut back by 1 base and J by 4 bases. This CDR3 has 16 residues. CDR3: CAWSGSPGTGITEAFF. CDR3 coding DNA: TGTGCCTGGAGTGGGTCACCCGGGACAGGGATCACTGAAGCTTTCTTT.

V gene TRBV28 combines with J gene TRBJ1-5, with 8 bases matching TRBD1. The germline CDR1 and CDR2 sequences are MDHEN and SYDVKM. V was pared by 5 bases and J by 0 bases, with 6 bases of the junction left unmatched. The CDR3 spans 16 residues. The CDR3 region has the DNA TGTGCCAGCAGTCCCCTGGACAGGGTTAGCAATCAGCCCCAGCATTTT. Its translation: CASSPLDRVSNQPQHF. The variable domain in full, completed from reference TRBV28 and TRBJ1-5, reads DVKVTQSSRYLVKRTGEKVFLECVQDMDHENMFWYRQDPGLGLRLIYFSYDVKMKEKGDIPEGYSVSREKKERFSLILESASTNQTSMYLCASSPLDRVSNQPQHFGDGTRLSIL.

V gene TRBV6-5 combines with J gene TRBJ1-1; D gene unclear. The germline V gene encodes CDR1 MNHEY and CDR2 SVGAGI. The CDR3 runs to 13 residues. V lost 6 bases and J lost 6, with 14 bases in between. In nucleotides, the CDR3 is TGTGCCAGCAGCACAGCTGTGCAGGCTGAAGCTTTCTTT. This translates into CASSTAVQAEAFF.

Remarks on this clone: This same CDR3 is encoded by further DNA sequences in the sample. The gene calls are TRBV3-1 (or the pseudogene TRBV3-2) and TRBJ2-7, with 9 bases fitting TRBD2. The V gene end was trimmed by 3 bases and the J gene end by 3 bases; junction bases not matched to a gene: 0. The V gene's germline CDR1 is LGHDT and CDR2 YNNKEL (reference sequence). CDR3 length equals 13 residues. CDR3 in amino acids: CASSQRGGYEQYF. The CDR3 DNA reads as TGTGCCAGCAGCCAGCGGGGGGGCTACGAGCAGTACTTC.

The rearrangement links TRBV18 to TRBJ1-1; 7 positions agree with TRBD1. V was pared by 6 bases and J by 2 bases, with 6 bases of the junction left unmatched. CDR3 size: 14 residues. The germline V gene has CDR1 KGHSH and CDR2 LQKENI. For the CDR3, the DNA is TGTGCCAGCTCCCCCGGACAGGCAAACACTGAAGCTTTCTTT. This sequence encodes CASSPGQANTEAFF.

Comment on this clone: Other nucleotide sequences in the sample specify the same CDR3. The rearrangement links TRBV5-1 to TRBJ1-1, with 9 bases matching TRBD1. Losses at the gene ends were 4 bases for V and 5 bases for J; bases not matched to a gene: 6. Germline loops: CDR1 SGHRS, CDR2 YFSETQ. The CDR3 length is 14 residues. CDR3 coding DNA: TGCGCCAGCAGCGTGGGACAGGGAGGAACTGAAGCTTTCTTT. Protein sequence: CASSVGQGGTEAFF.

J is TRBJ1-2 and V is TRBV18; TRBD1 matches at 7 bases. CDR3 size: 15 residues. With 3 bases clipped from V and 4 bases from J, the junction kept 8 bases outside the gene matches. Germline CDR1 KGHSH, CDR2 LQKENI. For the CDR3, the DNA is TGTGCCAGCTCACCCTCCCGGGACAGAGTCTATGGCTACACCTTC. This encodes CASSPSRDRVYGYTF.

This clone was counted between two and nine times. This rearrangement joins TRBV27 to TRBJ1-2; TRBD1 is a possible D gene (6 bases). The V end lost 7 bases, the J end lost 6 bases, and 18 bases lay between the germline ends. The CDR3 length is 14 residues. Germline values: CDR1 MNHEY, CDR2 SMNVEV (reference sequence). Here the CDR3 DNA reads TGTGCCAGCACCCCAAGGGCCCCAGGGGATGGCTACACCTTC. It translates to CASTPRAPGDGYTF.

The rearrangement joins TRBV7-9 to TRBJ2-5, with 9 nucleotides matching TRBD1. V shed 5 bases, J shed 2 bases, and the junction held 12 bases outside the gene matches. This CDR3 has 17 amino acids. Germline CDR1 SEHNR, CDR2 FQNEAQ (reference sequence). The CDR3: CASSNPPGQGPQETQYF. The CDR3, as DNA: TGTGCCAGCAGCAATCCTCCGGGACAGGGTCCTCAAGAGACCCAGTACTTC.

The rearrangement joins TRBV5-8 to TRBJ1-5, with 11 bases aligning to TRBD1. CDR1 and CDR2 from the germline V gene are SGHTS and YDEGEE. After removal of 5 bases from V and 3 bases from J, the junction contained 4 bases not matched to a gene. There are 15 residues in the CDR3. CDR3 DNA: TGTGCCAGCAGTACGGGACAGGGGGACAATCAGCCCCAGCATTTT. Protein sequence: CASSTGQGDNQPQHF.

The rearrangement uses TRBV3-1 (or the pseudogene TRBV3-2) and TRBJ1-2; maybe TRBD1 (5 bases). Germline loops: CDR1 LGHDT, CDR2 YNNKEL (reference sequence). The CDR3 sequence is 13 residues long. V lost 1 base, J lost 2 bases, and 5 bases lay in between. Here the CDR3 DNA reads TGTGCCAGCAGCCAAGCAGGGAACTATGGCTACACCTTC. This codes for CASSQAGNYGYTF.

The rearrangement links TRBV3-1 (or the pseudogene TRBV3-2) to TRBJ2-1; TRBD2 matches 8 bases. CDR3 length: 16 residues. V gave up 2 bases and J gave up 7 bases; unmatched junction bases: 10. CDR1 and CDR2 (germline): LGHDT, YNNKEL (reference sequence). The CDR3: CASSQHPGGYLNEQFF. In nucleotides, the CDR3 is TGTGCCAGCAGCCAACATCCGGGGGGGTACTTGAATGAGCAGTTCTTC.

The chain has TRBV4-1 and TRBJ1-2; TRBD1 is a possible D gene (5 bases). V gave up 8 bases and J gave up 2 bases, with 18 bases separating them. The CDR3 totals 15 residues. Germline CDR1 MGHRA, CDR2 YSYEKL. CDR3: CASGGTEPRNYGYTF. The CDR3 coding sequence is TGCGCCAGCGGCGGGACTGAGCCCCGGAACTATGGCTACACCTTC.

The chain uses TRBV11-2 and TRBJ1-1; tentatively, D is TRBD1 (5 bases). V shed 5 bases and J shed 4 bases, with 8 bases lying between them. The CDR3 consists of 12 residues. Per the germline V gene, CDR1 is SGHAT and CDR2 is FQNNGV. CDR3 residues: CASSRQGTEAFF. The CDR3 DNA follows: TGTGCCAGCAGCCGGCAGGGCACTGAAGCTTTCTTT. Full variable domain (missing parts from reference TRBV11-2 and TRBJ1-1): EAGVAQSPRYKIIEKRQSVAFWCNPISGHATLYWYQQILGQGPKLLIQFQNNGVVDDSQLPKDRFSAERLKGVDSTLKIQPAKLEDSAVYLCASSRQGTEAFFGQGTRLTVV.

The J gene is TRBJ2-3, the V gene TRBV9; weak D call: TRBD2 (5 bases). V shed 1 base and J shed 5 bases, with 14 bases lying between them. This CDR3 has 15 residues. Germline-derived CDR1 and CDR2 are SGDLS and YYNGEE. In nucleotides, the CDR3 is TGTGCCAGCAGCGTATGGGCGGGCCCCGGAGATACGCAGTATTTT. This sequence encodes CASSVWAGPGDTQYF.